These 2 T cell receptor beta chains came from one sample sequenced in a study of graft-versus-host responses after intestinal transplantation. No antigen has been identified for these receptors. Libraries were prepared by immunoSEQ multiplex PCR; TCRdb keeps only in-frame clonotypes and omits some of them. The table has some 100,000 clones, about 90% seen once. The source was unstimulated CD4+ T cells sorted from spleen or lymph node cells, collected before transplant. These receptors originate from a human donor who was the organ donor for an intestinal transplant.

V is TRBV18 and J is TRBJ1-2, with a possible D match to TRBD1 (6 bases). The CDR3 is 17 residues long. From germline, CDR1 is KGHSH and CDR2 LQKENI. The V gene lost 2 bases and the J gene lost 8 bases, with 24 bases spanning the gap. CDR3 protein: CASSPVLEGTGTRGYTF. CDR3 DNA: TGTGCCAGCTCACCAGTGCTCGAGGGAACAGGGACTCGGGGCTACACCTTC.

The rearrangement joins TRBV6-1 to TRBJ2-7, with D tentatively TRBD1 or TRBD2 (5 bases each). V lost 6 bases and J lost 9, with 15 bases in between. The CDR3 length is 12 residues. Germline-derived CDR1 and CDR2 are MNHNS and SASEGT. The CDR3 sequence is CASRGGGGGQYF. Written as DNA, the CDR3 is TGTGCCAGCAGGGGCGGCGGTGGGGGGCAGTACTTC.